Below, 5 T cell receptor beta chains from the same sample are listed, as sequenced in a study of T cells in Graves' hyperthyroidism and ophthalmopathy. Amplification targeted TCR beta CDR3 regions from RNA transcripts. When the TCR CDR3 underwent first-round RT-PCR, the HTBI primer set was used. TCRdb passed the multiplex PCR reads through MiXCR, listing each CDR3 protein once. This sample carries fewer than 600,000 distinct CDR3 sequences, roughly 15% of them seen once, and the ten largest clones take 11% to 15%. The sequenced sample consisted of blood. The source of these receptors is a woman aged 40 to 50 with Graves' hyperthyroidism.

The sample holds a few counts of this clonotype. The chain couples TRBV9 to TRBJ2-2; D remains unclear. The V gene's germline CDR1 is SGDLS and CDR2 YYNGEE. V was shortened by 5 bases and J by 8 bases, with 19 bases between the two germline ends. The CDR3 spans 15 residues. In nucleotides, the CDR3 is TGTGCCAGCAGTTCCGTCGGCACCAACCTGGGGGAGCTGTTTTTT. It is translated as CASSSVGTNLGELFF.

The rearrangement links TRBV7-9 to TRBJ2-1; D is unclear. The CDR3 is made up of 15 amino acids. V was cut by 2 bases and J by 0 bases, with 8 bases left in between. CDR1 SEHNR and CDR2 FQNEAQ come from the germline V gene (reference sequence). As DNA, the CDR3 is TGTGCCAGCAGCTTACATGGGAACTCCTACAATGAGCAGTTCTTC. This translates into CASSLHGNSYNEQFF.

Many counts were recorded for this clonotype. The chain carries TRBV29-1 and TRBJ2-2; maybe TRBD1 (5 bases). The germline V gene encodes CDR1 SQVTM and CDR2 ANQGSEA. The CDR3 length is 13 residues. Trimming took 6 bases from V and 6 from J, leaving 14 bases between them. CDR3 in DNA: TGCAGCGTAGGGGCCCCTCGGGCCGGGGAGCTGTTTTTT. It yields the protein CSVGAPRAGELFF.

The sample holds a few counts of this clonotype. The DNA for the CDR3 is TGTGCCAGCAGTGAGGGGACAGGGGACCCCAATGAGCAGTTCTTC. Protein product: CASSEGTGDPNEQFF. The chain has TRBV6-4 and TRBJ2-1, with 10 bases that match TRBD1. CDR1 MRHNA and CDR2 SNTAGT come from the germline V gene. The V gene end was trimmed by 3 bases and the J gene end by 6 bases; junction bases not matched to a gene: 5. The CDR3 is 15 amino acids.

This clonotype was counted ten times or more. The CDR3 reads CASSFRDRVRYSNQPQHF. DNA of the CDR3: TGTGCCAGCAGCTTCCGGGACAGGGTTCGATATAGCAATCAGCCCCAGCATTTT. V gene TRBV7-6 combines with J gene TRBJ1-5, with 9 nucleotides matching TRBD1. CDR1 and CDR2 (germline): SGHVS, FNYEAQ. Trimming cost V 3 bases and J 0 bases; bases outside gene matches: 9. This CDR3 comprises 18 residues.